These T cell receptor beta chains were read from a single sample in a study of T-cell memory formation after mild COVID-19. TCRdb analysed the 5' RACE reads with MiXCR anew, one entry per CDR3 protein. Here the sample spans more than 150,000 distinct CDR3 sequences, around 18% being singletons. Sequenced input: PBMCs or a T cell subset sorted from them (not recorded which). The receptors shown here come from a young man who had mild COVID-19 (a few samples of this study predate the infection). Cell type and time point are not known. CDR3s include the opening cysteine and the closing phenylalanine or tryptophan. Each record gives: J gene, clone size, D gene, V gene, CDR3 protein, CDR3 DNA. A D gene is named only where the DNA matches it firmly. Clone size is given for some rows only: seen once, a few or many times, or a class if the clone is expanded.

>TRBJ2-1|few|TRBD2|TRBV20-1
CSARSSGNNEQFF
TGCAGTGCTAGGTCTAGCGGGAACAATGAGCAGTTCTTC
>TRBJ2-7|NA|NA|TRBV7-9
CASSIGQWDYEQYF
TGTGCCAGCAGCATTGGACAGTGGGACTACGAGCAGTACTTC
>TRBJ1-2|once|TRBD1|TRBV12-3/TRBV12-4
CASSPGQGLFYGYTF
TGTGCCAGCAGCCCGGGACAGGGCCTTTTTTATGGCTACACCTTC
>TRBJ1-2|few|TRBD1|TRBV7-3
CASSLRAGGDYGYTF
TGTGCCAGCAGCTTACGGGCAGGGGGTGACTATGGCTACACCTTC
>TRBJ1-2|few|NA|TRBV20-1
CSAGRGDYGYTF
TGCAGTGCTGGACGGGGAGACTATGGCTACACCTTC
>TRBJ2-5|NA|NA|TRBV10-2
CASIEDNQETQYF
TGCGCCAGCATCGAGGACAACCAAGAGACCCAGTACTTC
>TRBJ2-1|few|NA|TRBV6-5
CASSYAQGVYNEQFF
TGTGCCAGCAGTTACGCCCAGGGAGTGTACAATGAGCAGTTCTTC
>TRBJ2-1|many|TRBD1|TRBV10-3
CAARTGNNEQFF
TGTGCCGCCAGGACAGGGAACAATGAGCAGTTCTTC
>TRBJ1-2|NA|NA|TRBV7-9
CASSSPRGPYGYTF
TGTGCCAGCAGCTCCCCCCGGGGTCCCTATGGCTACACCTTC
>TRBJ1-6|NA|TRBD1|TRBV6-5
CASRPGAGTGGFSPLHF
TGTGCCAGCAGACCCGGAGCCGGGACAGGGGGCTTTTCACCCCTCCACTTT
>TRBJ2-7|few|NA|TRBV7-8
CASSPNVYEQYF
TGTGCCAGCAGTCCCAATGTTTACGAGCAGTACTTC
>TRBJ1-2|few|TRBD1|TRBV30
CAWSYGTGNVYGYTF
TGTGCCTGGAGTTACGGGACAGGGAACGTCTATGGCTACACCTTC
>TRBJ2-3|NA|TRBD1|TRBV7-9
CASSLGSFGQGRTDTQYF
TGTGCCAGCAGCTTAGGGTCATTCGGACAGGGCCGCACAGATACGCAGTATTTT
>TRBJ1-1|few|NA|TRBV4-1
CASRSVGGKTEAFF
TGCGCCAGCAGGTCAGTTGGGGGGAAAACTGAAGCTTTCTTT
>TRBJ2-3|few|NA|TRBV20-1
CSAKWGSTDTQYF
TGCAGTGCTAAGTGGGGGAGCACAGATACGCAGTATTTT
>TRBJ2-2|NA|NA|TRBV20-1
CSAHRDGTNTGELFF
TGCAGTGCTCATAGGGACGGAACCAACACCGGGGAGCTGTTTTTT
>TRBJ1-2|NA|NA|TRBV5-1
CASSIDSYYGYTF
TGCGCCAGCAGCATAGACAGCTACTATGGCTACACCTTC
>TRBJ2-3|few|NA|TRBV11-2
CASSLTMGDTQYF
TGTGCCAGCAGCTTGACAATGGGAGATACGCAGTATTTT
>TRBJ2-3|few|NA|TRBV12-3/TRBV12-4
CASSFFAGSTDTQYF
TGTGCCAGCAGTTTCTTTGCAGGGAGCACAGATACGCAGTATTTT
>TRBJ2-4|few|TRBD2|TRBV7-2
CASSPSSGDGIQYF
TGTGCCAGCAGCCCATCTAGCGGGGACGGCATTCAGTACTTC
>TRBJ2-5|NA|NA|TRBV4-3
CASSQDFSQETQYF
TGCGCCAGCAGCCAAGATTTCAGTCAAGAGACCCAGTACTTC
>TRBJ2-1|NA|TRBD2|TRBV5-1
CASSSGTSGGLYNEQFF
TGCGCCAGCAGCTCGGGGACTAGCGGGGGGCTCTACAATGAGCAGTTCTTC
>TRBJ2-1|NA|TRBD2|TRBV12-3/TRBV12-4
CASSLTGGASEQFF
TGTGCCAGCAGTTTGACGGGGGGGGCTAGTGAGCAGTTCTTC
>TRBJ2-3|many|NA|TRBV5-1
CASSLKGTDTQYF
TGCGCCAGCAGCTTGAAGGGCACAGATACGCAGTATTTT
>TRBJ1-3|few|NA|TRBV6-1
CASSTQPTSGNTIYF
TGTGCCAGCAGCACCCAGCCTACCTCTGGAAACACCATATATTTT
>TRBJ1-1|NA|NA|TRBV6-6
CASRFVASGTEAFF
TGTGCCAGCAGATTTGTTGCCAGTGGGACTGAAGCTTTCTTT
>TRBJ1-5|NA|NA|TRBV7-9
CASSLGSQPQHF
TGTGCCAGCAGCTTAGGGAGTCAGCCCCAGCATTTT
>TRBJ2-3|NA|NA|TRBV9
CASSLDTTTDTQYF
TGTGCCAGCTCCCTGGACACCACCACAGATACGCAGTATTTT
>TRBJ1-4|NA|TRBD1|TRBV9
CASSPRGAPGEKLFF
TGTGCCAGCAGCCCCAGGGGGGCCCCGGGGGAAAAACTGTTTTTT
>TRBJ2-7|NA|NA|TRBV11-1
CASSLSTKTFEQYF
TGTGCCAGCAGCCTCTCGACTAAAACGTTCGAGCAGTACTTC
>TRBJ2-7|few|NA|TRBV7-8
CASSPRVRNYEQYF
TGTGCCAGCAGCCCGCGCGTCAGGAATTACGAGCAGTACTTC
>TRBJ1-6|NA|NA|TRBV5-1
CASSLAWDSPLHF
TGCGCCAGCAGCTTGGCGTGGGATTCACCCCTCCACTTT
>TRBJ2-1|few|TRBD1|TRBV7-2
CASSPHQGAVAAQFF
TGTGCCAGCAGCCCACACCAGGGGGCGGTGGCTGCGCAGTTCTTC
>TRBJ2-5|NA|TRBD1|TRBV19
CASSQIPGQRQETQYF
TGTGCCAGTAGTCAGATCCCGGGACAGAGGCAAGAGACCCAGTACTTC
>TRBJ2-7|few|NA|TRBV5-5
CASSQWTDSYEQYF
TGTGCCAGCAGCCAATGGACGGACTCCTACGAGCAGTACTTC
>TRBJ2-1|few|TRBD1|TRBV11-2
CASSLEGGKRNEQFF
TGTGCCAGCAGCTTAGAAGGGGGCAAGAGAAATGAGCAGTTCTTC
>TRBJ2-2|NA|NA|TRBV5-1
CASSFTRPNTGELFF
TGCGCCAGCAGCTTCACTAGGCCGAACACCGGGGAGCTGTTTTTT
>TRBJ2-1|few|NA|TRBV12-3/TRBV12-4
CASSLVQGGQFF
TGTGCCAGCAGTTTAGTCCAGGGAGGGCAGTTCTTC
>TRBJ2-5|NA|NA|TRBV18
CASSPPGKETQYF
TGTGCCAGCTCACCACCGGGGAAAGAGACCCAGTACTTC
>TRBJ2-3|few|TRBD2|TRBV7-3
CASRSGGTDTQYF
TGTGCCAGCAGGAGCGGGGGCACAGATACGCAGTATTTT
>TRBJ2-4|NA|NA|TRBV3-1
CASSARDKQNIQYF
TGTGCCAGCAGCGCCCGGGACAAGCAAAACATTCAGTACTTC
>TRBJ2-7|NA|NA|TRBV18
CASSPYTGEQYF
TGTGCCAGCTCACCATATACAGGGGAGCAGTACTTC
>TRBJ1-2|NA|TRBD1|TRBV7-2
CASSLAGQGGRVNYGYTF
TGTGCCAGCAGCTTAGCCGGTCAGGGGGGCCGGGTTAACTATGGCTACACCTTC
>TRBJ2-3|NA|NA|TRBV9
CASSVAPTTDTQYF
TGTGCCAGCAGCGTAGCACCAACCACAGATACGCAGTATTTT
>TRBJ2-1|few|NA|TRBV5-1
CASSLARADNEQFF
TGCGCCAGCAGCTTGGCTCGCGCGGACAATGAGCAGTTCTTC
>TRBJ2-3|NA|NA|TRBV4-2
CASSQVRGDTQYF
TGTGCCAGCAGCCAAGTTCGTGGAGATACGCAGTATTTT
>TRBJ1-4|NA|NA|TRBV7-2
CASGRYNEKLFF
TGTGCCAGCGGGAGGTATAATGAAAAACTGTTTTTT
>TRBJ2-7|few|TRBD1|TRBV5-1
CASSPGTGTYEQYF
TGCGCCAGCAGCCCCGGGACAGGGACCTACGAGCAGTACTTC
>TRBJ1-1|few|NA|TRBV29-1
CSVFRDGSLNTEAFF
TGCAGCGTTTTCCGGGACGGTAGCCTGAACACTGAAGCTTTCTTT